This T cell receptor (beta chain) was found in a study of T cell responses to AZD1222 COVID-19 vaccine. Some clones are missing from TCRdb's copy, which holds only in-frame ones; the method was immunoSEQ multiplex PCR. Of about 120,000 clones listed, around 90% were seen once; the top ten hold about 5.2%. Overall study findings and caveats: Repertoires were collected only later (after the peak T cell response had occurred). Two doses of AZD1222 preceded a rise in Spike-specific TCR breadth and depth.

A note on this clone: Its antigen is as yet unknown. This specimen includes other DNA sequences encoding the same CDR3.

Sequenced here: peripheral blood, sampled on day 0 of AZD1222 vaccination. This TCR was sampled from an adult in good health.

CDR3 DNA sequence: TGTGCCAGCTCACCGGGGGGGAACACTGAAGCTTTCTTT. Translated: CASSPGGNTEAFF. The chain has TRBV18 and TRBJ1-1, with D perhaps matching TRBD1 (5 bases). The ends were cut back, 3 bases at V and 1 base at J, with 6 bases in the middle. Germline loops: CDR1 KGHSH, CDR2 LQKENI. The CDR3 covers 13 residues. Complete variable domain (other parts from reference TRBV18 and TRBJ1-1): NAGVMQNPRHLVRRRGQEARLRCSPMKGHSHVYWYRQLPEEGLKFMVYLQKENIIDESGMPKERFSAEFPKEGPSILRIQQVVRGDSAAYFCASSPGGNTEAFFGQGTRLTVV.